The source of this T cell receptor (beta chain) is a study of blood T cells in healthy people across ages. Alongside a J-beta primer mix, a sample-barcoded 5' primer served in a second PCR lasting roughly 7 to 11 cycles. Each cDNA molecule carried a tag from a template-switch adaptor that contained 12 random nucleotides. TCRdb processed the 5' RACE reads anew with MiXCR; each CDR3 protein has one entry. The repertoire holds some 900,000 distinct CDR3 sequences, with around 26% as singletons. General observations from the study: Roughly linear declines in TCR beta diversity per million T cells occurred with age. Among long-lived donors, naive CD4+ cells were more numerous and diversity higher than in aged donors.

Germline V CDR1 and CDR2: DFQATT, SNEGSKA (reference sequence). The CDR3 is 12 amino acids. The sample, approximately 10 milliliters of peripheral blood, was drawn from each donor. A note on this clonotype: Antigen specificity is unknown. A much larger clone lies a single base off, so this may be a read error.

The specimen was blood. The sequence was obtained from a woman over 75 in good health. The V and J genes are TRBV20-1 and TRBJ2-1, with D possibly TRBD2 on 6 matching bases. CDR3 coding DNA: TGCAGGCGGGACGGGGCGTACAATGAGCAGTTCTTC. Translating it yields CRRDGAYNEQFF.